This TCR beta chain is from a study of blood T cell repertoires in COVID-19. Study background: From the United States, Italy and Spain came samples of acute and convalescent COVID-19. T cells, B-cell-depleted T cells, or PBMCs provided the cDNA or gDNA that served as material.

The method was immunoSEQ multiplex PCR; TCRdb's version includes in-frame clones alone and lacks a portion of them. In the table there are about 63,000 clones, 60% to 85% of which are singletons. CDR1 and CDR2 from the germline V gene are SNHLY and FYNNEI. Trimming at V came to 3 bases and at J to 7 bases, leaving 8 bases not matched to a gene. The CDR3 contains 14 residues. Input material: peripheral blood. This sequence was found in a woman at least 80 years old with acute or convalescent COVID-19. The chain joins TRBV2 to TRBJ2-7, with 8 bases fitting TRBD1. CDR3 amino acids: CASSEGSRGQEQYF. The CDR3 nucleotides read TGTGCCAGCAGTGAGGGCTCCAGGGGGCAGGAGCAGTACTTC.